Listed below are T cell receptor beta chains from one sample, sequenced in a study of human T cells and chemical hapten exposure. A single record per CDR3 protein comes from TCRdb applying MiXCR to the RACE reads. The sample yields about 80,000 distinct CDR3 sequences, around 9.6% seen once. The sample was whole blood, taken in connection with sensitization to the hapten diphenylcyclopropenone (DPC). Source of these receptors: a woman under 40 with alopecia areata. Some clones in this sample may be carry-over from other donors' samples. Each CDR3 is given with its conserved first and last residue. D genes are given only for firm matches. Expanded clones are given a class, and other clones once, few, many or no size at all.

clone_size: many
j_call: TRBJ2-7
v_call: TRBV11-2
d_call: TRBD2
cdr3_aa: CASSSNQRGGPYEQYF
cdr3_nt: TGTGCCAGCAGCTCAAACCAGCGGGGGGGCCCTTACGAGCAGTACTTC

clone_size: NA
j_call: TRBJ2-7
v_call: TRBV11-2
d_call: TRBD1
cdr3_aa: CASSLRGQGSHEQYF
cdr3_nt: TGTGCCAGCAGCTTACGGGGACAGGGGTCCCACGAGCAGTACTTC

clone_size: NA
j_call: TRBJ2-7
v_call: TRBV3-1
d_call: TRBD1
cdr3_aa: CASSGQGTYEQYF
cdr3_nt: TGTGCCAGCAGTGGACAGGGGACCTACGAGCAGTACTTC

clone_size: NA
j_call: TRBJ2-1
v_call: TRBV7-9
d_call: NA
cdr3_aa: CASSELVEQFF
cdr3_nt: TGTGCCAGCTCAGAACTAGTGGAGCAGTTCTTC

clone_size: NA
j_call: TRBJ2-5
v_call: TRBV28
d_call: TRBD2
cdr3_aa: CASSFAGGAGQETQYF
cdr3_nt: TGTGCCAGCAGTTTTGCGGGGGGTGCGGGGCAAGAGACCCAGTACTTC

clone_size: many
j_call: TRBJ2-1
v_call: TRBV29-1
d_call: TRBD2
cdr3_aa: CSVDPSGPYNEQFF
cdr3_nt: TGCAGCGTGGATCCTAGCGGGCCCTACAATGAGCAGTTCTTC

clone_size: many
j_call: TRBJ1-2
v_call: TRBV3-1
d_call: TRBD1
cdr3_aa: CASSGQGGYTF
cdr3_nt: TGTGCCAGCAGCGGACAGGGCGGCTACACCTTC

clone_size: many
j_call: TRBJ2-4
v_call: TRBV3-1
d_call: NA
cdr3_aa: CASSQDRDIQYF
cdr3_nt: TGTGCCAGCAGCCAAGATCGGGACATTCAGTACTTC

clone_size: many
j_call: TRBJ1-2
v_call: TRBV20-1
d_call: NA
cdr3_aa: CSATALTLYGYTF
cdr3_nt: TGCAGTGCTACCGCCCTGACCCTCTATGGCTACACCTTC

clone_size: many
j_call: TRBJ1-5
v_call: TRBV28
d_call: NA
cdr3_aa: CASSAGTLDYQPQHF
cdr3_nt: TGTGCCAGCAGTGCCGGGACCCTTGATTATCAGCCCCAGCATTTT

clone_size: NA
j_call: TRBJ2-1
v_call: TRBV5-4
d_call: TRBD1
cdr3_aa: CASRQGQGTFSNEQFF
cdr3_nt: TGTGCCAGCAGGCAGGGACAGGGGACGTTTTCCAATGAGCAGTTCTTC

clone_size: NA
j_call: TRBJ1-1
v_call: TRBV7-9
d_call: NA
cdr3_aa: CASSLVSAEAFF
cdr3_nt: TGTGCCAGCAGCTTAGTAAGCGCTGAAGCTTTCTTT

clone_size: many
j_call: TRBJ2-1
v_call: TRBV7-9
d_call: NA
cdr3_aa: CASSLDEARAQFF
cdr3_nt: TGTGCCAGCAGCTTAGACGAAGCGAGGGCCCAGTTCTTC

clone_size: many
j_call: TRBJ2-3
v_call: TRBV20-1
d_call: NA
cdr3_aa: CSARTGPPVDTQYF
cdr3_nt: TGCAGTGCTAGAACGGGACCCCCTGTAGATACGCAGTATTTT

clone_size: NA
j_call: TRBJ1-5
v_call: TRBV12-3/TRBV12-4
d_call: TRBD1
cdr3_aa: CASSGGTGRDQPQHF
cdr3_nt: TGTGCCAGCAGTGGGGGGACAGGGCGCGATCAGCCCCAGCATTTT

clone_size: few
j_call: TRBJ2-7
v_call: TRBV6-5
d_call: TRBD1
cdr3_aa: CASSFINNYRGQGYEQYF
cdr3_nt: TGTGCCAGCAGTTTCATAAATAACTACAGGGGGCAGGGGTACGAGCAGTACTTC

clone_size: many
j_call: TRBJ1-4
v_call: TRBV12-3/TRBV12-4
d_call: TRBD1
cdr3_aa: CASRFDRGATNEKLFF
cdr3_nt: TGTGCCAGCAGATTTGACAGGGGGGCAACTAATGAAAAACTGTTTTTT

clone_size: many
j_call: TRBJ2-7
v_call: TRBV6-2/TRBV6-3
d_call: NA
cdr3_aa: CASGTGVSYEQYF
cdr3_nt: TGTGCCAGCGGGACGGGAGTCTCCTACGAGCAGTACTTC

clone_size: many
j_call: TRBJ2-3
v_call: TRBV18
d_call: NA
cdr3_aa: CASSPFGSLGTDTQYF
cdr3_nt: TGTGCCAGCTCACCATTCGGGTCCCTTGGGACAGATACGCAGTATTTT

clone_size: NA
j_call: TRBJ2-1
v_call: TRBV29-1
d_call: NA
cdr3_aa: CSVRDKTYNEQFF
cdr3_nt: TGCAGCGTCCGGGACAAGACCTACAATGAGCAGTTCTTC

clone_size: many
j_call: TRBJ2-7
v_call: TRBV18
d_call: TRBD2
cdr3_aa: CASSPSLAGGPEQYF
cdr3_nt: TGTGCCAGCTCACCCTCACTAGCGGGAGGCCCCGAGCAGTACTTC

clone_size: many
j_call: TRBJ2-2
v_call: TRBV5-1
d_call: NA
cdr3_aa: CASSLAGTGELFF
cdr3_nt: TGCGCCAGCAGCTTGGCAGGAACCGGGGAGCTGTTTTTT

clone_size: NA
j_call: TRBJ2-6
v_call: TRBV6-2/TRBV6-3
d_call: NA
cdr3_aa: CASIGTGANVLTF
cdr3_nt: TGTGCCAGCATAGGGACTGGGGCCAACGTCCTGACTTTC

clone_size: many
j_call: TRBJ2-3
v_call: TRBV7-3
d_call: NA
cdr3_aa: CASSPAGTDTQYF
cdr3_nt: TGTGCCAGCAGCCCCGCGGGGACAGATACGCAGTATTTT

clone_size: many
j_call: TRBJ2-3
v_call: TRBV12-2
d_call: NA
cdr3_aa: CASPPSGGPCTCSGTDTQYF
cdr3_nt: TGTGCAAGTCCCCCCTCGGGGGGGCCTTGTACCTGCTCTGGCACAGATACGCAGTATTTT

clone_size: few
j_call: TRBJ2-4
v_call: TRBV4-3
d_call: NA
cdr3_aa: CASSQNQGSKNIQYF
cdr3_nt: TGCGCCAGCAGCCAGAATCAGGGTTCCAAAAACATTCAGTACTTC

clone_size: many
j_call: TRBJ2-1
v_call: TRBV29-1
d_call: NA
cdr3_aa: CSVEVNWVYNEQFF
cdr3_nt: TGCAGCGTTGAAGTCAATTGGGTGTACAATGAGCAGTTCTTC

clone_size: many
j_call: TRBJ1-5
v_call: TRBV4-3
d_call: NA
cdr3_aa: CASSQDFGIDQPQHF
cdr3_nt: TGCGCCAGCAGCCAAGATTTCGGGATAGATCAGCCCCAGCATTTT

clone_size: many
j_call: TRBJ2-2
v_call: TRBV29-1
d_call: TRBD2
cdr3_aa: CSGNLAGGKTGELFF
cdr3_nt: TGCAGCGGGAACCTAGCGGGAGGGAAGACCGGGGAGCTGTTTTTT

clone_size: NA
j_call: TRBJ1-1
v_call: TRBV9
d_call: NA
cdr3_aa: CASSVAPSHGTEAFF
cdr3_nt: TGTGCCAGCAGCGTAGCTCCAAGTCACGGGACTGAAGCTTTCTTT

clone_size: many
j_call: TRBJ2-3
v_call: TRBV10-3
d_call: NA
cdr3_aa: CAIRQGFEADTQYF
cdr3_nt: TGTGCCATCAGGCAGGGGTTTGAAGCAGATACGCAGTATTTT

clone_size: many
j_call: TRBJ2-3
v_call: TRBV7-6
d_call: TRBD2
cdr3_aa: CASSLSGSGGQLVTDTQYF
cdr3_nt: TGTGCCAGCAGCTTGTCGGGGAGCGGGGGGCAGTTGGTCACAGATACGCAGTATTTT

clone_size: few
j_call: TRBJ1-3
v_call: TRBV2
d_call: NA
cdr3_aa: CASSPDRSGNTIYF
cdr3_nt: TGTGCCAGCAGCCCAGACCGCTCTGGAAACACCATATATTTT

clone_size: few
j_call: TRBJ2-3
v_call: TRBV5-1
d_call: NA
cdr3_aa: CASSYGALNTQYF
cdr3_nt: TGCGCCAGCAGCTATGGGGCACTTAATACGCAGTATTTT

clone_size: NA
j_call: TRBJ2-1
v_call: TRBV29-1
d_call: NA
cdr3_aa: CSVESGEQFF
cdr3_nt: TGCAGCGTTGAATCGGGTGAGCAGTTCTTC

clone_size: many
j_call: TRBJ1-2
v_call: TRBV5-1
d_call: NA
cdr3_aa: CASSLGSNGGYTF
cdr3_nt: TGCGCCAGCAGCTTGGGATCCAATGGCGGCTACACCTTC

clone_size: many
j_call: TRBJ2-7
v_call: TRBV3-1
d_call: NA
cdr3_aa: CASSQGIGTYEQYF
cdr3_nt: TGTGCCAGCAGCCAAGGGATTGGGACCTACGAGCAGTACTTC

clone_size: many
j_call: TRBJ2-5
v_call: TRBV28
d_call: TRBD1
cdr3_aa: CASRPGTGQETQYF
cdr3_nt: TGTGCCAGCAGGCCCGGGACAGGACAAGAGACCCAGTACTTC

clone_size: many
j_call: TRBJ2-2
v_call: TRBV4-3
d_call: NA
cdr3_aa: CASSQEGPGRTNTGELFF
cdr3_nt: TGCGCCAGCAGCCAAGAAGGGCCGGGGAGAACGAACACCGGGGAGCTGTTTTTT

clone_size: many
j_call: TRBJ1-5
v_call: TRBV28
d_call: TRBD1
cdr3_aa: CASRDRTGGDQPQHF
cdr3_nt: TGTGCCAGCAGAGATAGGACAGGTGGTGATCAGCCCCAGCATTTT

clone_size: many
j_call: TRBJ2-1
v_call: TRBV19
d_call: TRBD2
cdr3_aa: CASSPGTSGRAVVF
cdr3_nt: TGTGCCAGTAGTCCGGGGACTAGCGGGAGGGCCGTCGTCTTC

clone_size: NA
j_call: TRBJ2-5
v_call: TRBV14
d_call: NA
cdr3_aa: CASSRSQGKETQYF
cdr3_nt: TGTGCCAGCAGCCGTAGTCAGGGGAAAGAGACCCAGTACTTC

clone_size: NA
j_call: TRBJ1-2
v_call: TRBV7-2
d_call: NA
cdr3_aa: CASSLALSGFGYTF
cdr3_nt: TGTGCCAGCAGCTTAGCGCTGTCTGGGTTTGGCTACACCTTC

clone_size: many
j_call: TRBJ2-6
v_call: TRBV6-1
d_call: NA
cdr3_aa: CASSEALLQAGANVLTF
cdr3_nt: TGTGCCAGCAGTGAAGCGCTGCTACAGGCTGGGGCCAACGTCCTGACTTTC

clone_size: few
j_call: TRBJ2-1
v_call: TRBV24-1
d_call: NA
cdr3_aa: CATKGPPLGEQFF
cdr3_nt: TGTGCCACCAAAGGGCCCCCACTGGGGGAGCAGTTCTTC

clone_size: NA
j_call: TRBJ2-3
v_call: TRBV7-2
d_call: TRBD2
cdr3_aa: CASSPGLDRSGGDTQYF
cdr3_nt: TGTGCCAGCAGCCCGGGACTAGACCGGAGCGGCGGGGATACGCAGTATTTT

clone_size: NA
j_call: TRBJ2-2
v_call: TRBV7-3
d_call: NA
cdr3_aa: CASSLSSRGGTGELFF
cdr3_nt: TGTGCCAGCAGCTTAAGTAGCCGAGGCGGCACCGGGGAGCTGTTTTTT

clone_size: many
j_call: TRBJ1-1
v_call: TRBV4-2
d_call: TRBD1
cdr3_aa: CASSPLGQELTEAFF
cdr3_nt: TGTGCCAGCAGCCCGTTAGGACAGGAACTCACTGAAGCTTTCTTT